The 11 T cell receptor beta chains below all came from one sample that was sequenced in a study of blood T cells in healthy people across ages (dated by TCRdb to about 2015). Library preparation employed 5' RACE. TCRdb records Illumina HiSeq 2500 as the sequencer. A second PCR of 7 to 11 cycles was performed with a sample-barcoded 5' primer and a J-beta primer mix. TCRdb applied fastp at Q25 and MiXCR to the public reads, then kept only in-frame beta chains. Each record represents a unique CDR3 protein, reported with the most common genes and DNA among its rows. This sample holds about 1.6 million distinct CDR3 sequences; 30% to 35% were observed only once. Together, the top ten hold roughly 10% of the sample. Sequenced: blood. Receptors were obtained from a woman in her 30s in good health.

With regard to this clonotype: Its ends do not fully match the called genes, so a read error is possible. CDR3 coding DNA: TGCGCCGGCAGCCATAGCGGGGGGGCCGGTACAGATACGCAGTATTTT. This encodes CAGSHSGGAGTDTQYF. V and J are TRBV5-1 and TRBJ2-3; 11 bases are shared with TRBD2. The CDR3 is 16 amino acids. The germline gives CDR1 SGHRS, CDR2 YFSETQ.

On this clonotype: Possible read error: a much larger clone is one base away. The V and J genes are TRBV29-1 and TRBJ2-7; 10 bases fit TRBD2. With V trimmed by 4 bases and J by 3 bases, 6 bases remained unmatched. Germline assignment: CDR1 SQVTM and CDR2 ANQGSEA. The CDR3 totals 14 residues. The DNA for the CDR3 is TGCAGCGTTGTTAAGACTAGCGGGTTCTACGAGCAGTACTTC. This translates into CSVVKTSGFYEQYF.

The CDR3 DNA follows: TGTGCCAGCAGCCAAGGGGGAAGAACCCACGAGCAGTACTTC. Its protein product is CASSQGGRTHEQYF. The chain is built from TRBV3-1 and TRBJ2-7; D is unclear. The CDR3 length is 14 residues. V was shortened by 1 base and J by 5 bases, with 12 bases between the two germline ends. CDR1 is LGHDT, CDR2 YNNKEL, per germline (reference sequence).

This clonotype has ten or more counts. CDR3: CASSYGGQGIRNEQFF. Here the CDR3 DNA reads TGTGCCAGCAGCTATGGAGGACAGGGCATCCGCAATGAGCAGTTCTTC. The V and J genes are TRBV7-2 and TRBJ2-1; 8 nucleotides line up with TRBD1. In germline, CDR1 is SGHTA, CDR2 FQGNSA. The V gene end was trimmed by 4 bases and the J gene end by 6 bases; junction bases not matched to a gene: 11. This CDR3 comprises 16 residues.

This clonotype has a handful of counts. J is TRBJ2-5 and V is TRBV12-3 or TRBV12-4; 10 bases fit TRBD2. The J segment lost 3 bases and the V segment lost 3 bases, leaving 4 bases of the junction unmatched. The CDR3 contains 15 residues. CDR3 DNA: TGTGCCAGCAGTTTCACTAGCGGGACGGAAGAGACCCAGTACTTC. Protein product: CASSFTSGTEETQYF.

This clonotype was counted between two and nine times. This chain connects TRBV20-1 to TRBJ2-5, with 15 bases aligning to TRBD2. V lost 7 bases to trimming and J lost 4 bases; unmatched junction nucleotides: 7. The length of the CDR3 is 15 residues. The V gene's germline CDR1 is DFQATT and CDR2 SNEGSKA (reference sequence). CDR3 nucleotides: TGCAGTGGGGGACTAGCGGGGGGCCTAAGAGAGACCCAGTACTTC. It encodes CSGGLAGGLRETQYF.

As for this clonotype: A read error may explain this, as a much larger clone is one base away. The CDR3 DNA follows: TGCGCCAGCGGCAAGACTGTAGGGACTGATGAGCAGTTCTTC. Its translation: CASGKTVGTDEQFF. The genes are TRBV5-1 and TRBJ2-1; D perhaps matches TRBD2 (6 bases). V lost 7 bases to trimming and J lost 8 bases, with 19 bases between them. There are 14 residues in the CDR3. Per germline, CDR1 SGHRS and CDR2 YFSETQ.

The rearrangement joins TRBV30 to TRBJ2-7; 9 bases are a match to TRBD1. V lost 4 bases to trimming and J lost 3 bases; unmatched junction nucleotides: 19. The CDR3 sequence is 18 residues long. Germline CDR1 is GTSNPN and CDR2 is SVGIG (reference sequence). Here the CDR3 DNA reads TGTGCCTGGACTATCAACCCGGGACAGGGCCCACAAGACTACGAGCAGTACTTC. Translated: CAWTINPGQGPQDYEQYF.

This chain joins TRBV28 and TRBJ2-7; no reliable D call. Per germline, CDR1 MDHEN and CDR2 SYDVKM. The CDR3 sequence is 16 residues long. V was shortened by 1 base and J by 5 bases, with 18 bases between the two germline ends. CDR3 sequence (DNA): TGTGCCAGCAGTTTATCGGCCTCCCTGGGCGAACACGAGCAGTACTTC. This encodes CASSLSASLGEHEQYF.

The genes are TRBV6-6 and TRBJ1-1; no clear D gene. V was shortened by 0 bases and J by 7 bases, with 18 bases between the two germline ends. The CDR3 sequence is 16 residues long. CDR1 MNHNY and CDR2 SVGAGI come from the germline V gene (reference sequence). CDR3 bases: TGTGCCAGCAGTTACTCAAAGTTTTCGCTGGACCATGAAGCTTTCTTT. Its translation: CASSYSKFSLDHEAFF.

This chain joins TRBV11-2 and TRBJ2-1; 15 bases align to TRBD2. V dropped 0 bases and J dropped 9; count of bases not matched to a gene: 9. The CDR3 runs to 18 residues. Germline V gene sequence: CDR1 SGHAT, CDR2 FQNNGV. CDR3 coding DNA: TGTGCCAGCAGCTTAGATCTTGGACTAGCGGGGGGGCCGATTGAGCAGTTCTTC. The encoded protein is CASSLDLGLAGGPIEQFF.